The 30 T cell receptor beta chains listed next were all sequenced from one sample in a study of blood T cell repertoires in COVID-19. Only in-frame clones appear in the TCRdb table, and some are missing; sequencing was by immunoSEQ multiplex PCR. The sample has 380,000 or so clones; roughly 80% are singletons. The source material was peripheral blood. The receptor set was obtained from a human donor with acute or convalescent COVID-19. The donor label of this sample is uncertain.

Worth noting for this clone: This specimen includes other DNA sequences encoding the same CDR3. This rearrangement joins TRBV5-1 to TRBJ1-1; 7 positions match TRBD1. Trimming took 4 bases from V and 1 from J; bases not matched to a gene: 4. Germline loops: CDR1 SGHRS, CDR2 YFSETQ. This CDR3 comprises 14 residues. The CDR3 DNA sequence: TGCGCCAGCAGCCCGGGACAGACGAACACTGAAGCTTTCTTT. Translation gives CASSPGQTNTEAFF.

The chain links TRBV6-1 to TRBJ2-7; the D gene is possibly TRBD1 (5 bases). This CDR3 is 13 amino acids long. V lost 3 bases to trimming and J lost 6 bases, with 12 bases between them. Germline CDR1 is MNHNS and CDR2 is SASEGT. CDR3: CASSEATVGEQYF. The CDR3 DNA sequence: TGTGCCAGCAGTGAGGCGACAGTAGGCGAGCAGTACTTC.

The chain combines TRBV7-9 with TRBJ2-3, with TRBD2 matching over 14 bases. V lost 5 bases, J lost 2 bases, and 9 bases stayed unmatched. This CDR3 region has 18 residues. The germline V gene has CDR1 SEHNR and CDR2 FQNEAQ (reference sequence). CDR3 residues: CASSRGLAGGLPTDTQYF. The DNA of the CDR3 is TGTGCCAGCAGCCGAGGACTAGCGGGAGGCCTCCCCACAGATACGCAGTATTTT.

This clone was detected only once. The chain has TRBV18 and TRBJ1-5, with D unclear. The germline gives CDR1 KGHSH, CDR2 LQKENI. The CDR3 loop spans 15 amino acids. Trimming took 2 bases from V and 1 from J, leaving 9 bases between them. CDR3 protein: CASSPNPQSNQPQHF. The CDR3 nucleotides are TGTGCCAGCTCACCAAATCCGCAGAGCAATCAGCCCCAGCATTTT.

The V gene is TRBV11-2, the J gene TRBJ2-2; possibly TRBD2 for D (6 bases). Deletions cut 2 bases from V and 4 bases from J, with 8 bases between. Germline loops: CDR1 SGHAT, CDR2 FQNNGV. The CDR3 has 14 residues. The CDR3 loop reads CASSLRDSTGELFF. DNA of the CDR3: TGTGCCAGCAGCTTACGGGACTCCACCGGGGAGCTGTTTTTT.

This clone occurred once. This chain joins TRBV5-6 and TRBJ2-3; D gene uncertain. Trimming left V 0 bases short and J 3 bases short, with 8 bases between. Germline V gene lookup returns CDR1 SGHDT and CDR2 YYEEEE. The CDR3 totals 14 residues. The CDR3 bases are TGTGCCAGCAGCTTGGGTGTTTCGACAGATACGCAGTATTTT. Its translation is CASSLGVSTDTQYF. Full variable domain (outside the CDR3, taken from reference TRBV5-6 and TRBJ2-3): DAGVTQSPTHLIKTRGQQVTLRCSPKSGHDTVSWYQQALGQGPQFIFQYYEEEERQRGNFPDRFSGHQFPNYSSELNVNALLLGDSALYLCASSLGVSTDTQYFGPGTRLTVL.

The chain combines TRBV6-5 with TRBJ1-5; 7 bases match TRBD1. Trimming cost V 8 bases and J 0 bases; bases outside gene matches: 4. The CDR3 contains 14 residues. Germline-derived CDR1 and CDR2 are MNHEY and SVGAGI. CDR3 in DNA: TGTGCCAGCTCGGGACAGTATAGCAATCAGCCCCAGCATTTT. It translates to CASSGQYSNQPQHF.

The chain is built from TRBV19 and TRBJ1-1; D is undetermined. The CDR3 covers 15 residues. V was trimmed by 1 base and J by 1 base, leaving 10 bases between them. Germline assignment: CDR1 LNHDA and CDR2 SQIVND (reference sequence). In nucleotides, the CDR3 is TGTGCCAGTAGTATAGGAGGCGGGAGGAACACTGAAGCTTTCTTT. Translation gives CASSIGGGRNTEAFF.

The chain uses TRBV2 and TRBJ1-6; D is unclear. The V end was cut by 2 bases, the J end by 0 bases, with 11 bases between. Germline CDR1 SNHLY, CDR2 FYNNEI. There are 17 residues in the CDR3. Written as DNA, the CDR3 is TGTGCCAGCAGTGAAAGTCGTTCGAGCTCCTATAATTCACCCCTCCACTTT. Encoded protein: CASSESRSSSYNSPLHF.

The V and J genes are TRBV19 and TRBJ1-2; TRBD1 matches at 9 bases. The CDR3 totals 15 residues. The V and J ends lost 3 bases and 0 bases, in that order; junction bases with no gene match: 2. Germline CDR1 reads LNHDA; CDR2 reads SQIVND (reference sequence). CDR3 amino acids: CASSMTGGPNYGYTF. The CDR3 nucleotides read TGTGCCAGTAGTATGACAGGGGGACCTAACTATGGCTACACCTTC.

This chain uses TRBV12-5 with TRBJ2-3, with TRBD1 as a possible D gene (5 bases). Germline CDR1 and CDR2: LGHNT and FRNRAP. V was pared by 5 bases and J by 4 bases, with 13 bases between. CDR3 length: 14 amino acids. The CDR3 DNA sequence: TGTGCTAGTGGTCTGACTTTAGGGGCAGATACGCAGTATTTT. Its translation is CASGLTLGADTQYF.

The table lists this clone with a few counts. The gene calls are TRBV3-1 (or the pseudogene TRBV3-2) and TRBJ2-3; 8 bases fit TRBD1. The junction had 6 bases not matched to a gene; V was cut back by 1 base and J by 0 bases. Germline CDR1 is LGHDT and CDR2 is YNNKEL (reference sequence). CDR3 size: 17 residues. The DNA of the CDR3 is TGTGCCAGCAGCCAAGGTCCGGGACAGGCAAGCACAGATACGCAGTATTTT. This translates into CASSQGPGQASTDTQYF.

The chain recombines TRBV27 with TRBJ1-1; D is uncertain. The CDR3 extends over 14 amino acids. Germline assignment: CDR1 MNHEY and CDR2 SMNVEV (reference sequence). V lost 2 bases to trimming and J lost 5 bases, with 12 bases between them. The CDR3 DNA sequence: TGTGCCAGCAGTTTAGGCCGGGTAGGTACTGAAGCTTTCTTT. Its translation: CASSLGRVGTEAFF.

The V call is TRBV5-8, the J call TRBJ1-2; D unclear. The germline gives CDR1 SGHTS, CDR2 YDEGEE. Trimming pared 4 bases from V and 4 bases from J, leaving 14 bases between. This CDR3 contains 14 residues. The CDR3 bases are TGTGCCAGCAGCCGGTTCGGGGAGATCTATGGCTACACCTTC. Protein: CASSRFGEIYGYTF.

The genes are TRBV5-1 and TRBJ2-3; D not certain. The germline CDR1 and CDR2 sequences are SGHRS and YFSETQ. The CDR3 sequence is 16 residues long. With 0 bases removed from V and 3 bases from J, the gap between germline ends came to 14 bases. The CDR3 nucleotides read TGCGCCAGCAGCTTGGCCGGCGCGCTAGGAACAGATACGCAGTATTTT. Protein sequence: CASSLAGALGTDTQYF. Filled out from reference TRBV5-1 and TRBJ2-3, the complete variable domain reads KAGVTQTPRYLIKTRGQQVTLSCSPISGHRSVSWYQQTPGQGLQFLFEYFSETQRNKGNFPGRFSGRQFSNSRSEMNVSTLELGDSALYLCASSLAGALGTDTQYFGPGTRLTVL.

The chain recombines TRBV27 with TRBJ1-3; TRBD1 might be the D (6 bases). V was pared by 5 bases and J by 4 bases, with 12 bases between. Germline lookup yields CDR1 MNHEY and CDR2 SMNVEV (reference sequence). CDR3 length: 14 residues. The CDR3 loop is CASSERGAGNTIYF. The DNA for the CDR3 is TGTGCCAGCAGTGAACGGGGGGCGGGAAACACCATATATTTT.

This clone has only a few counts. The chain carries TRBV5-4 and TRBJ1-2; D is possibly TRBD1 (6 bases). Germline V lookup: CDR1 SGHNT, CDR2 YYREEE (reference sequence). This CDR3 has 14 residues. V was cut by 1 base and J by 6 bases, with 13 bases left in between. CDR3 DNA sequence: TGTGCCAGCAGCTTGAAACAGGGTTATGATGGCTACACCTTC. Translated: CASSLKQGYDGYTF.

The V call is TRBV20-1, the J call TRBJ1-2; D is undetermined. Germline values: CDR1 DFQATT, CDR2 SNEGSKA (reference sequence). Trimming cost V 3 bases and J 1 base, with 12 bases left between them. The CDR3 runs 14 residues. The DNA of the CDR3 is TGCAGTGCTAGTGAGCGTACTAGTAACTATGGCTACACCTTC. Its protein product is CSASERTSNYGYTF.

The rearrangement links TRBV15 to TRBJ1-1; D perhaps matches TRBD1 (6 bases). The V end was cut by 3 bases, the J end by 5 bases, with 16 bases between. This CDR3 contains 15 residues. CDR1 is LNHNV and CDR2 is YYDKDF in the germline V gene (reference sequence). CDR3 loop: CATSSYRAPGTEAFF. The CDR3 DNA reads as TGTGCCACCAGCAGCTACAGGGCGCCCGGGACTGAAGCTTTCTTT. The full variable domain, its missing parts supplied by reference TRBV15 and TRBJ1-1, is DAMVIQNPRYQVTQFGKPVTLSCSQTLNHNVMYWYQQKSSQAPKLLFHYYDKDFNNEADTPDNFQSRRPNTSFCFLDIRSPGLGDTAMYLCATSSYRAPGTEAFFGQGTRLTVV.

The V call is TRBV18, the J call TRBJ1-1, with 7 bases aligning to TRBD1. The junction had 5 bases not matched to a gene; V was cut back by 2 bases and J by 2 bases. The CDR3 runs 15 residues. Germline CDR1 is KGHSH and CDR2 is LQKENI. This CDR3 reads CASSPAGTVNTEAFF. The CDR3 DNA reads TGTGCCAGCTCACCAGCCGGGACAGTAAACACTGAAGCTTTCTTT. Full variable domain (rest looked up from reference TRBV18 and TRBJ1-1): NAGVMQNPRHLVRRRGQEARLRCSPMKGHSHVYWYRQLPEEGLKFMVYLQKENIIDESGMPKERFSAEFPKEGPSILRIQQVVRGDSAAYFCASSPAGTVNTEAFFGQGTRLTVV.

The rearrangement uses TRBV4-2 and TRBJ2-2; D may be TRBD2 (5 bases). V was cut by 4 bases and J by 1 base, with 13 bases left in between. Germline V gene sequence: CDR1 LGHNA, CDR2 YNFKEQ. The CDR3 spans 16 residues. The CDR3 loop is CASSPLGSGNTGELFF. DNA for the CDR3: TGTGCCAGCAGCCCCCTGGGCAGCGGGAACACCGGGGAGCTGTTTTTT.

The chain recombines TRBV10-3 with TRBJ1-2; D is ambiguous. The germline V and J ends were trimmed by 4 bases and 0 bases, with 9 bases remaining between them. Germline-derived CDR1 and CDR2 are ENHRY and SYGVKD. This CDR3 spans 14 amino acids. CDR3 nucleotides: TGTGCCATCAGTGTTCTCACTACTAACTATGGCTACACCTTC. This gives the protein CAISVLTTNYGYTF.

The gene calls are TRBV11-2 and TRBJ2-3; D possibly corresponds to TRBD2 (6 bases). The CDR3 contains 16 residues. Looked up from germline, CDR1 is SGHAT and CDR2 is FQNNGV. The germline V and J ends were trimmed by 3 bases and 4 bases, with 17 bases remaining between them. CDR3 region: CASSLTRSGFADTQYF. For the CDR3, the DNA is TGTGCCAGCAGCTTGACTAGATCCGGTTTCGCAGATACGCAGTATTTT.

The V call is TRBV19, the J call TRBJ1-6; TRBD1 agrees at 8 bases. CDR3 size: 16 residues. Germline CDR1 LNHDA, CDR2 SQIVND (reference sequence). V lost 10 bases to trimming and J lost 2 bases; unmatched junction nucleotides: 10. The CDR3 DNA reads TGTGCCACGTCTACAGGGGGTGGAACCTATAATTCACCCCTCCACTTT. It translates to CATSTGGGTYNSPLHF. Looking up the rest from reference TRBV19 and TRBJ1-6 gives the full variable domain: DGGITQSPKYLFRKEGQNVTLSCEQNLNHDAMYWYRQDPGQGLRLIYYSQIVNDFQKGDIAEGYSVSREKKESFPLTVTSAQKNPTAFYLCATSTGGGTYNSPLHFGNGTRLTVT.

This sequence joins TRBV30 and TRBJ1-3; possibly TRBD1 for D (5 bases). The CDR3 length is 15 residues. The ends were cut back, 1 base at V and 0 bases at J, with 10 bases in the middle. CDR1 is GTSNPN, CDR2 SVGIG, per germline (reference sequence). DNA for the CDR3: TGTGCCTGGAGTGGGGGGGAGAGCTCTGGAAACACCATATATTTT. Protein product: CAWSGGESSGNTIYF.

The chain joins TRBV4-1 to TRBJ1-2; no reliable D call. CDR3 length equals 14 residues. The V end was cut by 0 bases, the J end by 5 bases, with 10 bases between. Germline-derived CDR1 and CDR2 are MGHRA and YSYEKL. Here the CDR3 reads CASSQDPAEYGYTF. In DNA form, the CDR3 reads TGCGCCAGCAGCCAAGATCCGGCGGAGTATGGCTACACCTTC.

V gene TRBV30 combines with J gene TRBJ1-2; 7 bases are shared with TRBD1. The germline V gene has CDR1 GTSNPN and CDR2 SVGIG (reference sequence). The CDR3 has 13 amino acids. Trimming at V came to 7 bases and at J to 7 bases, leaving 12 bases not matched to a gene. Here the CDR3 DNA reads TGTGCCTCGGACCCAGCAGGGGGGTTTGGCTACACCTTC. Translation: CASDPAGGFGYTF.

The CDR3 loop is CASSFGGRSEKLFF. CDR3 bases: TGTGCCAGCAGCTTCGGAGGCCGGTCCGAAAAACTGTTTTTT. The V call is TRBV7-6, the J call TRBJ1-4, with D hard to call. CDR3 length: 14 residues. Trimming took 3 bases from V and 8 from J, leaving 13 bases between them. The germline CDR1 and CDR2 sequences are SGHVS and FNYEAQ.

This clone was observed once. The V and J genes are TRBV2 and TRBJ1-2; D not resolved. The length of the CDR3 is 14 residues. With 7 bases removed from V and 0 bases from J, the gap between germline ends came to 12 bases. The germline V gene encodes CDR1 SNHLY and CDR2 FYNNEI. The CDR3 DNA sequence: TGTGCCAGCACTAGATCTAACCCTAACTATGGCTACACCTTC. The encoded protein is CASTRSNPNYGYTF. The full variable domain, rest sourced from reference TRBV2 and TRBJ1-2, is EPEVTQTPSHQVTQMGQEVILRCVPISNHLYFYWYRQILGQKVEFLVSFYNNEISEKSEIFDDQFSVERPDGSNFTLKIRSTKLEDSAMYFCASTRSNPNYGYTFGSGTRLTVV.

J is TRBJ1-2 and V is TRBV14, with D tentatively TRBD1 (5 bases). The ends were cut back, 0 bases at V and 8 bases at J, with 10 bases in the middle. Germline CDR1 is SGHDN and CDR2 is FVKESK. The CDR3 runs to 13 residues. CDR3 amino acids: CASSQEWGRGYTF. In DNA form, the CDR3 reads TGTGCCAGCAGCCAAGAATGGGGGAGGGGCTACACCTTC.